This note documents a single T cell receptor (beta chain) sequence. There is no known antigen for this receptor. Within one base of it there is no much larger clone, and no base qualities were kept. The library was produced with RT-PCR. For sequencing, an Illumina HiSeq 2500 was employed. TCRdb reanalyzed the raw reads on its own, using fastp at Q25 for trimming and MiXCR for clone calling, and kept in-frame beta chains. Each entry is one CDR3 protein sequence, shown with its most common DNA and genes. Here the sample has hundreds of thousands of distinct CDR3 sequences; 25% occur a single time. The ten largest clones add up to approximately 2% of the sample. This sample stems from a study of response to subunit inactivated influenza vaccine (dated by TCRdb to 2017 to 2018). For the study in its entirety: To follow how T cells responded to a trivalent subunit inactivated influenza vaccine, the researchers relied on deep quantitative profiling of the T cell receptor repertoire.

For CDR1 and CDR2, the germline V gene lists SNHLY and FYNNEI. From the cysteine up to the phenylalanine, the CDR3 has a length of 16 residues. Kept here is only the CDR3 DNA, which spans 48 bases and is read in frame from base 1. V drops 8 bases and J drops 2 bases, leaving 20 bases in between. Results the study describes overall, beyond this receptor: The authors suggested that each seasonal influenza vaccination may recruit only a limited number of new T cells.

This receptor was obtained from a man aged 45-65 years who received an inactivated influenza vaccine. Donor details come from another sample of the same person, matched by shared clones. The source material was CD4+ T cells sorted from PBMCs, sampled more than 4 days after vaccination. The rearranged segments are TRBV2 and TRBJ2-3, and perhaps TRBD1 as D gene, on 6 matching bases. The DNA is TGTGCCAGCTGGCCTGGACGCAGGGGCTTCACAGATACGCAGTATTTT. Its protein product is CASWPGRRGFTDTQYF.